These 16 T cell receptor beta chains were all obtained from the same sample, sequenced in a study of vaccination and CD4 T cells after COVID-19. Treatment meaning: roughly ten-day PBMC culture with coronavirus spike peptide pools or control peptides (ViraFEST assay). CD4+ T cells that had been cultured provided DNA sequenced with the Oncomine TCR Beta short-read assay. TCRdb re-called the PCR reads through MiXCR, storing one row per CDR3 protein. The sample holds 15,000 to 20,000 distinct CDR3 sequences, around a quarter seen once. The antigens of these receptors remain unknown. The sequenced material came from cultured CD4+ T cells from blood. The origin of the receptors is a human donor with COVID-19.

This chain uses TRBV14 with TRBJ2-3; possible D gene TRBD2, 5 bases. Germline CDR1 reads SGHDN; CDR2 reads FVKESK. CDR3 size: 16 residues. Trimming cost V 0 bases and J 0 bases, with 10 bases left between them. CDR3 loop: CASSQDSGVSTDTQYF. As DNA, the CDR3 is TGTGCCAGCAGCCAAGATTCCGGGGTTAGCACAGATACGCAGTATTTT.

This clonotype has a handful of counts. The chain has TRBV18 and TRBJ1-5; D possibly corresponds to TRBD1 (6 bases). The germline V gene has CDR1 KGHSH and CDR2 LQKENI. V shed 1 base and J shed 3 bases, with 10 bases lying between them. The CDR3 sequence is 15 residues long. The CDR3 protein is CASSPRRGINQPQHF. CDR3 coding DNA: TGTGCCAGCTCACCACGTAGGGGGATCAATCAGCCCCAGCATTTT.

This clonotype has only a few counts. The chain joins TRBV10-3 to TRBJ2-7; D is undetermined. CDR3 length equals 13 residues. Germline V lookup: CDR1 ENHRY, CDR2 SYGVKD. Trimming took 0 bases from V and 7 from J, leaving 10 bases between them. In DNA, the CDR3 is TGTGCCATCAGTGAGTCACTTCGGTGGGAGCAGTACTTC. It translates to CAISESLRWEQYF.

This clonotype was picked up a small number of times. The gene calls are TRBV6-2 or TRBV6-3 and TRBJ2-1; 11 nucleotides align to TRBD2. With 7 bases clipped from V and 4 bases from J, the junction kept 18 bases outside the gene matches. CDR1 and CDR2 from the germline V gene are MNHEY and SVGEGT. This CDR3 region has 19 residues. The CDR3 coding sequence is TGTGCCAGCACCCCTAGGGTTCTAGCGGGGGGACTACGATACAATGAGCAGTTCTTC. As protein: CASTPRVLAGGLRYNEQFF.

By frequency in the sample, this clonotype is medium-sized (0.01 to 0.1%). The chain links TRBV7-8 to TRBJ1-3, with D uncertain. CDR1 and CDR2 (germline): SGHVS, FQNEAQ. Trimming took 0 bases from V and 1 from J, leaving 13 bases between them. This CDR3 comprises 17 residues. CDR3 protein: CASSLALRGGSGNTIYF. The CDR3 nucleotides are TGTGCCAGCAGCTTAGCGCTACGGGGTGGGTCTGGAAACACCATATATTTT.

This clonotype was seen a few times. The genes are TRBV11-3 and TRBJ2-2; TRBD2 matches at 9 bases. Germline V gene sequence: CDR1 SGHNT, CDR2 YENEEA. Trimming cost V 6 bases and J 3 bases; bases outside gene matches: 8. The CDR3 length is 16 residues. CDR3: CASRLTAGGDTGELFF. The CDR3 coding sequence is TGTGCCAGCAGGCTTACAGCGGGGGGAGACACCGGGGAGCTGTTTTTT.

The chain carries TRBV29-1 and TRBJ1-5, with D uncertain. Trimming took 4 bases from V and 2 from J, leaving 9 bases between them. CDR1 is SQVTM and CDR2 is ANQGSEA in the germline V gene. This CDR3 is built from 13 residues. DNA of the CDR3: TGCAGCGTTGGAACATATGGCAATCAGCCCCAGCATTTT. It encodes CSVGTYGNQPQHF.

J is TRBJ1-1 and V is TRBV20-1; D is uncertain. The CDR3 is 14 residues long. V lost 0 bases to trimming and J lost 1 base, with 9 bases between them. Germline lookup yields CDR1 DFQATT and CDR2 SNEGSKA (reference sequence). The CDR3 region has the DNA TGCAGTGCTAGAGATCCAGGCGGGAACACTGAAGCTTTCTTT. This encodes CSARDPGGNTEAFF.

V is TRBV5-3 and J is TRBJ1-2; D remains ambiguous. TRBV5-3 is known as an ORF, though its function is uncertain. This CDR3 is 15 amino acids long. V was trimmed by 8 bases and J by 5 bases, leaving 22 bases between them. The CDR3 DNA reads as TGTGCCAGCAGCCTTACCCCCCAAGGACGGTATGGCTACACCTTC. The encoded protein is CASSLTPQGRYGYTF.

This clonotype was seen a few times. The chain is built from TRBV2 and TRBJ1-3, with 8 bases that match TRBD1. This CDR3 region has 15 residues. V shed 4 bases, J shed 3 bases, and the junction held 5 bases outside the gene matches. Germline V gene lookup returns CDR1 SNHLY and CDR2 FYNNEI. CDR3 region: CASSGSGGHGNTIYF. The CDR3 nucleotides are TGTGCCAGCAGTGGGTCAGGGGGCCATGGAAACACCATATATTTT.

This clonotype was seen a handful of times. The chain combines TRBV6-1 with TRBJ2-7; 11 bases are a match to TRBD1. Unmatched junction bases numbered 8, after V lost 5 bases and J lost 5 bases. The germline CDR1 and CDR2 sequences are MNHNS and SASEGT. This CDR3 region has 15 residues. The CDR3 nucleotides are TGTGCCAGCAGTACGGGACAGGGGGGCCGGAACGAGCAGTACTTC. It is translated as CASSTGQGGRNEQYF.

The chain couples TRBV4-2 to TRBJ1-5; TRBD1 is a possible D gene (6 bases). Germline V lookup: CDR1 LGHNA, CDR2 YNFKEQ. Trimming cost V 3 bases and J 4 bases, with 16 bases left between them. The CDR3 extends over 16 amino acids. CDR3 sequence: CASSHAGQNNNQPQHF. CDR3 sequence (DNA): TGTGCCAGCAGCCACGCTGGACAGAATAATAATCAGCCCCAGCATTTT.

This clonotype appeared a few times. J is TRBJ2-2 and V is TRBV2, with D unresolved. CDR3 length: 14 amino acids. V was cut by 6 bases and J by 1 base, with 9 bases left in between. Per germline, CDR1 SNHLY and CDR2 FYNNEI. The DNA of the CDR3 is TGTGCCAGCAGGTTGGGGTTGAACACCGGGGAGCTGTTTTTT. The encoded protein is CASRLGLNTGELFF.

V gene TRBV5-8 combines with J gene TRBJ2-3; 11 nucleotides line up with TRBD2. Trimming at V came to 4 bases and at J to 7 bases, leaving 14 bases not matched to a gene. Germline values: CDR1 SGHTS, CDR2 YDEGEE. This CDR3 spans 17 amino acids. The CDR3 bases are TGTGCCAGCAGCCCCAGGACTAGCGGGCCCGGGCTATATACGCAGTATTTT. It specifies CASSPRTSGPGLYTQYF.

The rearrangement uses TRBV5-1 and TRBJ1-1, with D possibly TRBD1 on 5 matching bases. The V and J ends lost 3 bases and 1 base respectively, with 10 bases between them. The CDR3 sequence is 14 residues long. Germline CDR1 SGHRS, CDR2 YFSETQ. The CDR3: CASSSGTANTEAFF. The CDR3 coding sequence is TGCGCCAGCAGCTCCGGGACGGCGAACACTGAAGCTTTCTTT.

The chain carries TRBV19 and TRBJ2-7; 15 bases fit TRBD2. The length of the CDR3 is 17 residues. Germline CDR1 LNHDA, CDR2 SQIVND (reference sequence). The ends lost 5 bases at V and 0 bases at J; junction bases unmatched: 5. CDR3 sequence: CASSRTSGGASSYEQYF. The CDR3 nucleotides read TGTGCCAGTAGTCGGACTAGCGGGGGGGCATCCTCCTACGAGCAGTACTTC.